This TCR beta chain was captured by sequencing in a study of blood T cell repertoires in COVID-19. About the study: In each case, the material was cDNA or gDNA derived from T cells, B-cell-depleted T cells, or PBMCs.

Germline CDR1 reads MNHEY; CDR2 reads SMNVEV (reference sequence). The CDR3 is made up of 17 amino acids. The junction had 8 bases not matched to a gene; V was cut back by 5 bases and J by 2 bases. The table came from immunoSEQ multiplex PCR; TCRdb's copy has only in-frame clones and leaves some out. The repertoire consists of about 200,000 clones, with about three quarters occurring once and the leading ten covering 4.5% to 7%. The clonotype comes from a woman aged 70-85 years with acute or convalescent COVID-19. The chain has TRBV27 and TRBJ2-2, with 10 bases fitting TRBD2. The sample consisted of peripheral blood. The CDR3 loop is CASSRHSSGGNTGELFF. The CDR3 coding sequence is TGTGCCAGCAGTCGGCATTCTAGCGGGGGAAACACCGGGGAGCTGTTTTTT.